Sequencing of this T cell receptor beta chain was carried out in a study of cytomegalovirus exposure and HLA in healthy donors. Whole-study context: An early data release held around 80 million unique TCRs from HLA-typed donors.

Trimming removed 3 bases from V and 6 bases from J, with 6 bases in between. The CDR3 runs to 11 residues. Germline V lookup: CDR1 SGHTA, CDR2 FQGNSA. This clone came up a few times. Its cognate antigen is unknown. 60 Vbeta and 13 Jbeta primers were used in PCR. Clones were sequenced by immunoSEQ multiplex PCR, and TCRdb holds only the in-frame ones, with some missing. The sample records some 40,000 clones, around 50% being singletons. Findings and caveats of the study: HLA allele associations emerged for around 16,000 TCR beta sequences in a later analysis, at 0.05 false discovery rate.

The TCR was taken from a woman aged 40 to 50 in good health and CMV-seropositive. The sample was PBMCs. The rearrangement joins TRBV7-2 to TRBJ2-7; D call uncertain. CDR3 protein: CASSFHSEQYF. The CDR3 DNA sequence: TGTGCCAGCAGCTTTCACTCCGAGCAGTACTTC.